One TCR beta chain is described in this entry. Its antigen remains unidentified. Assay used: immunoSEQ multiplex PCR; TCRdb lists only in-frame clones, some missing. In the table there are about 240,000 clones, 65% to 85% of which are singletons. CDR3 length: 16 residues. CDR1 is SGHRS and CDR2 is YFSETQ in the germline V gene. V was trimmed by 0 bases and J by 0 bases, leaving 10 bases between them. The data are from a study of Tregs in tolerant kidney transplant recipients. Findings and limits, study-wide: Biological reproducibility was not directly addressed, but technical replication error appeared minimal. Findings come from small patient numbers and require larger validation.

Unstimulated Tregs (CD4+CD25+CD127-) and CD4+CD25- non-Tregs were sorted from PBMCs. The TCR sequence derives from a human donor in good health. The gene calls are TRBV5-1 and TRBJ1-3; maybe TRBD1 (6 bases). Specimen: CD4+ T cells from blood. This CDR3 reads CASSLEQGSSGNTIYF. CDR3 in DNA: TGCGCCAGCAGCTTGGAACAGGGAAGCTCTGGAAACACCATATATTTT.